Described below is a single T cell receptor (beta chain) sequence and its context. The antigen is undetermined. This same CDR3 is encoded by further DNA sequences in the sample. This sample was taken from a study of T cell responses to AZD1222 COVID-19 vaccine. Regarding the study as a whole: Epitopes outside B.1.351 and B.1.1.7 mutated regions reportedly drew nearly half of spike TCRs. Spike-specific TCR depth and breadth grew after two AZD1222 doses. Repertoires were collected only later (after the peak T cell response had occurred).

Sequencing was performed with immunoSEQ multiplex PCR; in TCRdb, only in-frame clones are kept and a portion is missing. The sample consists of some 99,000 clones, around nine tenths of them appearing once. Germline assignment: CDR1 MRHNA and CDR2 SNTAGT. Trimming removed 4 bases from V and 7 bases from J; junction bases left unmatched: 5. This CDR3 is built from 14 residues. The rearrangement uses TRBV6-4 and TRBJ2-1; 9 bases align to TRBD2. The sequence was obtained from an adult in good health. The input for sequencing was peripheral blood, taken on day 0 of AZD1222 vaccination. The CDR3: CASSVAGGRNEQFF. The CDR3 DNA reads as TGTGCCAGCAGTGTGGCGGGGGGGCGTAATGAGCAGTTCTTC.